The 9 T cell receptor beta chains in this list originate from one sample, sequenced in a study of CD8 T cells in ankylosing spondylitis. TCRdb fed the 5' RACE reads into MiXCR, producing one record per CDR3 protein. The sample contains about 400,000 distinct CDR3 sequences, roughly 20% of which appear only once. Sequencing was carried out using blood, either unsorted or a sorted T cell fraction (not recorded which). The source is a male donor with ankylosing spondylitis or in good health (not recorded which).

V usage is TRBV20-1 and J usage is TRBJ2-1; D is perhaps TRBD1 (5 bases). Germline V lookup: CDR1 DFQATT, CDR2 SNEGSKA (reference sequence). V was shortened by 3 bases and J by 7 bases, with 16 bases between the two germline ends. The CDR3 has 14 amino acids. The CDR3 here is CSASVAGLKNEQFF. The CDR3 bases are TGCAGTGCTAGTGTAGCAGGGTTGAAGAATGAGCAGTTCTTC.

The rearrangement uses TRBV6-1 and TRBJ2-7, with TRBD1 as a possible D gene (6 bases). Germline-derived CDR1 and CDR2 are MNHNS and SASEGT. V lost 6 bases and J 7 bases, leaving 19 bases between the germline ends. The CDR3 covers 14 residues. The CDR3 reads CASSPRDTGWEQYF. The CDR3 nucleotides read TGTGCCAGCAGCCCACGGGACACGGGGTGGGAGCAGTACTTC.

V and J are TRBV11-2 and TRBJ2-2; TRBD2 matches at 7 bases. The CDR3 has 14 amino acids. J was trimmed by 6 bases and V by 5 bases; bases with no gene match: 6. Germline V gene lookup returns CDR1 SGHAT and CDR2 FQNNGV. CDR3 in DNA: TGTGCCAGCAGCCATCGGACTAGTCCCGGGGAGCTGTTTTTT. Translated, it gives CASSHRTSPGELFF.

V is TRBV24-1 and J is TRBJ2-2, with 9 bases lining up with TRBD1. The ends lost 2 bases at V and 0 bases at J; junction bases unmatched: 0. CDR3 length equals 16 residues. The germline CDR1 and CDR2 sequences are KGHDR and SFDVKD. The DNA for the CDR3 is TGTGCCACCAGTGATTGGACAGGGGCGAACACCGGGGAGCTGTTTTTT. Its translation: CATSDWTGANTGELFF.

In its sample, this clonotype was seen a few times. This chain joins TRBV5-6 and TRBJ2-5, with D perhaps TRBD2 (7 bases). Germline CDR1 reads SGHDT; CDR2 reads YYEEEE. CDR3 length equals 14 residues. Trimming shortened V by 7 bases and J by 2 bases, and 15 bases separated the two germline ends. The chain's CDR3 is CASDEGGPQETQYF. CDR3 nucleotides: TGTGCCAGCGATGAGGGGGGGCCACAAGAGACCCAGTACTTC.

In its sample, this clonotype was seen a few times. The chain couples TRBV30 to TRBJ2-2; a possible D gene is TRBD1 (6 bases). Germline lookup yields CDR1 GTSNPN and CDR2 SVGIG (reference sequence). V was pared by 1 base and J by 15 bases, with 15 bases between. The CDR3 has 12 amino acids. CDR3: CAWSDLTGLVFF. The CDR3 bases are TGTGCCTGGAGTGATTTAACAGGGCTAGTGTTTTTT.

The chain uses TRBV4-2 and TRBJ2-3, with 7 bases identical to TRBD2. The CDR3 contains 16 residues. In germline, CDR1 is LGHNA, CDR2 YNFKEQ. V lost 4 bases to trimming and J lost 0 bases; unmatched junction nucleotides: 7. CDR3 protein: CASSPPASGSTDTQYF. The CDR3 bases are TGTGCCAGCAGCCCCCCGGCTAGCGGTAGCACAGATACGCAGTATTTT.

This clonotype was counted between two and nine times. The CDR3 reads CASSLITGGLGEQYF. In DNA, the CDR3 is TGTGCCAGCAGCTTAATAACAGGGGGACTCGGCGAGCAGTACTTC. The rearrangement uses TRBV7-2 and TRBJ2-7, with 8 bases aligning to TRBD1. Trimming removed 2 bases from V and 6 bases from J; junction bases left unmatched: 9. Looked up from germline, CDR1 is SGHTA and CDR2 is FQGNSA. The CDR3 totals 15 residues.

The chain carries TRBV4-1 and TRBJ2-7; D not certain. The V gene lost 1 base and the J gene lost 0 bases, with 10 bases spanning the gap. This CDR3 is built from 15 residues. Germline CDR1 is MGHRA and CDR2 is YSYEKL. CDR3 DNA sequence: TGCGCCAGCAGCCAAGGGCCACTCAGCTCCTACGAGCAGTACTTC. Translating it yields CASSQGPLSSYEQYF.